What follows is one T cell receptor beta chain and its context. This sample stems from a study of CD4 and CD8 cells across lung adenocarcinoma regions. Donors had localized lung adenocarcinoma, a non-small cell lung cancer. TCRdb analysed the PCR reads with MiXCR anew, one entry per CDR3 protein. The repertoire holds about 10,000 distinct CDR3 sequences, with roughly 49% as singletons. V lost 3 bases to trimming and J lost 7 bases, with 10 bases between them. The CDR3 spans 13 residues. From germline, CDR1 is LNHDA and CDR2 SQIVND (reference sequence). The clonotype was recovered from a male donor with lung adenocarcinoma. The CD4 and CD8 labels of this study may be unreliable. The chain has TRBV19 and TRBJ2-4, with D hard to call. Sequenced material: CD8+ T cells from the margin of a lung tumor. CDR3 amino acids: CASSMKGRNIQYF. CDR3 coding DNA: TGTGCCAGTAGTATGAAGGGCCGGAACATTCAGTACTTC.